This T cell receptor beta chain derives from a study of blood T cells in healthy people across ages. This clonotype was found many times. Using a J-beta primer mix together with a sample-barcoded 5' primer, a second PCR was run for roughly 6 to 12 cycles. Each cDNA molecule was tagged by a template-switch adaptor with 12 random nucleotides. Samples each returned at least 2.5 million CDR3-containing paired-end reads. TCRdb reanalysed the 5' RACE reads using MiXCR and keeps one entry per CDR3 protein. The sample lists hundreds of thousands of distinct CDR3 sequences, around 26% occurring once. Trimming removed 6 bases at V and 0 bases at J, with 13 bases between. The V gene's germline CDR1 is MNHEY and CDR2 SVGAGI. This CDR3 has 15 residues. They isolated at least 6 million PBMCs from each sample.

The chain joins TRBV6-5 to TRBJ2-3; D perhaps matches TRBD1 (6 bases). The sequence came from a woman aged 80 or over in good health. Sequencing was performed on blood. CDR3 protein: CASRPDRSSTDTQYF. In DNA, the CDR3 is TGTGCCAGCAGACCAGACAGGAGTAGCACAGATACGCAGTATTTT.